This paragraph covers one T cell receptor beta chain sequence. Its antigen is undetermined. Germline CDR1 LGHNA, CDR2 YNFKEQ. This CDR3 spans 15 amino acids. The V end lost 2 bases, the J end lost 4 bases, and 12 bases lay between the germline ends. This specimen belongs to a study of T cell responses to AZD1222 COVID-19 vaccine. Study-wide results and limits: Researchers took repertoire samples only after the peak T cell response had come.

Sequencing was performed with immunoSEQ multiplex PCR; in TCRdb, only in-frame clones are kept and a portion is missing. Altogether some 170,000 clones are present, about 93% being singletons, with the ten largest covering 1%. The chain couples TRBV4-2 to TRBJ1-5; tentative D call: TRBD1 (5 bases). Sequences were derived from peripheral blood, sampled 28 days after the second dose of the MenACWY control vaccine. The TCR comes from an adult who received the MenACWY meningococcal vaccine as a control. CDR3 sequence: CASSQPGPWNQPQHF. Here the CDR3 DNA reads TGTGCCAGCAGCCAACCGGGACCCTGGAATCAGCCCCAGCATTTT.